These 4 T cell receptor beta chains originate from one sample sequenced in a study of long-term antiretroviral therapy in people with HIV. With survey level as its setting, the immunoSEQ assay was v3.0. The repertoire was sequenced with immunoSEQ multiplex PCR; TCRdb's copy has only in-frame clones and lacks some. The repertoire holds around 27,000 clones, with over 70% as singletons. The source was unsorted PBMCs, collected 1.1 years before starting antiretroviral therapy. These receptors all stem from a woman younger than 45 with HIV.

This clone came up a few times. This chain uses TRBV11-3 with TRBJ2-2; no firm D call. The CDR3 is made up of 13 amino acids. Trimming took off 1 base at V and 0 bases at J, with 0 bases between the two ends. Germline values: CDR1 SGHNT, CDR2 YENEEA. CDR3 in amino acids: CASSLANTGELFF. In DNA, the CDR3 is TGTGCCAGCAGCTTAGCGAACACCGGGGAGCTGTTTTTT.

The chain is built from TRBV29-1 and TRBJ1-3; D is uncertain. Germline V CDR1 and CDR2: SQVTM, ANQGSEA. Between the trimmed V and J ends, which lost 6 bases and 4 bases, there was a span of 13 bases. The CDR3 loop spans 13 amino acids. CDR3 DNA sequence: TGCAGCGTCGCCAACCCCCTAGGAAACACCATATATTTT. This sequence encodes CSVANPLGNTIYF. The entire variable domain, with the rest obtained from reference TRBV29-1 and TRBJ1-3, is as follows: SAVISQKPSRDICQRGTSLTIQCQVDSQVTMMFWYRQQPGQSLTLIATANQGSEATYESGFVIDKFPISRPNLTFSTLTVSNMSPEDSSIYLCSVANPLGNTIYFGEGSWLTVV.

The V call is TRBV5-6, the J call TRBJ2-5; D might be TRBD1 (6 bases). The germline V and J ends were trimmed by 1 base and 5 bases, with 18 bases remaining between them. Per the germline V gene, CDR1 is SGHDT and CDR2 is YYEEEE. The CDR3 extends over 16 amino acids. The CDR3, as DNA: TGTGCCAGCAGCTTGCTGTCGCAGGGGCGGTTGGAGACCCAGTACTTC. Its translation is CASSLLSQGRLETQYF.

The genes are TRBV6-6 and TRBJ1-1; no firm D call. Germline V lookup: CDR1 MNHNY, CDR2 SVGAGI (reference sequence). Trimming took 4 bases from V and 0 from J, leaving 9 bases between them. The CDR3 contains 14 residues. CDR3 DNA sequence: TGTGCCAGCAGTTCCCTGGGCGTGAACACTGAAGCTTTCTTT. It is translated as CASSSLGVNTEAFF.